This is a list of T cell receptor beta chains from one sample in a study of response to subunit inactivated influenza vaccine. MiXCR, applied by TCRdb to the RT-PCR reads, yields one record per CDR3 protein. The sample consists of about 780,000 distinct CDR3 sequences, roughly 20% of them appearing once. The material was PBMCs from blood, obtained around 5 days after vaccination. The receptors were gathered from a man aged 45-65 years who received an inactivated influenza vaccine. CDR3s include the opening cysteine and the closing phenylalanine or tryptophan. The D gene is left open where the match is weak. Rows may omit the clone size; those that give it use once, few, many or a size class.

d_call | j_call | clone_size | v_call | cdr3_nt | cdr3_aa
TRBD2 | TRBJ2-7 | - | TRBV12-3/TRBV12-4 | TGTGCCAGCACCTTAGGGCTAGCGGGGGCCTCCTACGAGCAGTACTTC | CASTLGLAGASYEQYF
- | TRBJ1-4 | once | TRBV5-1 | TGCGCCAGCAGCTTGGCTGTGGGGCAAAATGAAAAACTGTTTTTT | CASSLAVGQNEKLFF
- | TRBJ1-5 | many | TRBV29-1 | TGCAGCGTTGTGAGTGGCCATAGCAATCAGCCCCAGCATTTT | CSVVSGHSNQPQHF
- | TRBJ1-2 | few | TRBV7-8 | TGTGCCAGCCAGGGGAGTGCTAACTATGGCTACACCTTC | CASQGSANYGYTF
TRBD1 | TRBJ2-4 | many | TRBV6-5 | TGTGCCAGCAGTTCCTGGGACAGAGCCAAAAACATTCAGTACTTC | CASSSWDRAKNIQYF
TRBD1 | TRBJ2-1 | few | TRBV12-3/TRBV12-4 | TGTGCCAGCAGCCCCCAACAGGGGGTCTACAATGAGCAGTTCTTC | CASSPQQGVYNEQFF
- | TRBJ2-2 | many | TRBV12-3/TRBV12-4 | TGTGCCAGCAGTTGGGTCGTGTCCGCCTCCGGGGAGCTGTTTTTT | CASSWVVSASGELFF
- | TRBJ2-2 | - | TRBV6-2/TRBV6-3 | TGTGCCAGCAGTTATGGGGGCATCGGGGAGCTGTTTTTT | CASSYGGIGELFF
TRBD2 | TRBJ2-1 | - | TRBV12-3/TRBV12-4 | TGTGCCAGCAGTTTCCTAGCGGAAATAAGCTACAATGAGCAGTTCTTC | CASSFLAEISYNEQFF
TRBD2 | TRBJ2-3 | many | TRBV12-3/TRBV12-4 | TGTGCCAGCAAGTTCAGTTGGACTAGCATCGATACGCAGTATTTT | CASKFSWTSIDTQYF
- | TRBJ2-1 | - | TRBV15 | TGTGCCACAAGCCTCGAGTGGGAAACGTACAATGAGCAGTTCTTC | CATSLEWETYNEQFF
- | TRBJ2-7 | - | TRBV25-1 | TGTGCCACCGTTAAGGAAGGCCCCTACGAGCAGTACTTC | CATVKEGPYEQYF
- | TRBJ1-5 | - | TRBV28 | TGTGCCAGCAGTTTTCGCCGGGGTTACAATCAGCCCCAGCATTTT | CASSFRRGYNQPQHF
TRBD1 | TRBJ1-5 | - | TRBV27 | TGTGCCAGCAGCACCCACAGGGGTAGCAATCAGCCCCAGCATTTT | CASSTHRGSNQPQHF
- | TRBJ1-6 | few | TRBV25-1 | TGTGCCAGCAGTGGGGACAAGAATTCACCCCTCCACTTT | CASSGDKNSPLHF
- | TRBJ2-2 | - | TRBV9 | TGTGCCAGCAGCGTCAACAGGGCCGGGGAGCTGTTTTTT | CASSVNRAGELFF
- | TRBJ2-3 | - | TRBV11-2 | TGTGCCAGCAGCTTAGAACGGATCTCGGATACGCAGTATTTT | CASSLERISDTQYF
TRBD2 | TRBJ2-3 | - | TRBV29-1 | TGCAGCGGGGGGGACGAGCGGGAGTCTGATACGCAGTATTTT | CSGGDERESDTQYF
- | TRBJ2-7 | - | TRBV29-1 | TGCAGCGTCGGGGTCCCCCCCTACGAGCAGTACTTC | CSVGVPPYEQYF
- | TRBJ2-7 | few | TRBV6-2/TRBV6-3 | TGTGCCAGCAGTTACGGACGTACCTCCTACGAGCAGTACTTC | CASSYGRTSYEQYF
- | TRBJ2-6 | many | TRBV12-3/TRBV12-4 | TGTGCCAGCAGTTTTGGCACATCATCTGGGGCCAACGTCCTGACTTTC | CASSFGTSSGANVLTF
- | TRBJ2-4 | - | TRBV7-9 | TGTGCCAGCAGCTTAGGAGCTAGCGTTCAAAACATTCAGTACTTC | CASSLGASVQNIQYF
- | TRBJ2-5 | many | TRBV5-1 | TGCGCCAGCAGCTACTCAGGGAGAGGCCACCAAGAGACCCAGTACTTC | CASSYSGRGHQETQYF
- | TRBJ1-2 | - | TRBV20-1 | TGCAGTGCCTCGGGACACCGCAACTATGGCTACACCTTC | CSASGHRNYGYTF
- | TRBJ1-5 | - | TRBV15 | TGTGCCACCAGCAGAGGAACAGGAGATATTCAGCCCCAGCATTTT | CATSRGTGDIQPQHF
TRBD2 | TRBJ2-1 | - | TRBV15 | TGTGCCACCAGCATGAGCGGGATTACCTACAATGAGCAGTTCTTC | CATSMSGITYNEQFF
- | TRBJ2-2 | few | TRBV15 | TGTGCCACCAGCAGAGATGCCCAGGGAGTCACCGGGGAGCTGTTTTTT | CATSRDAQGVTGELFF
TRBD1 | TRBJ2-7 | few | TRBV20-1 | TGCAGTGCTAGAGACCGGGACAGGGGGGTCTACGAGCAGTACTTC | CSARDRDRGVYEQYF
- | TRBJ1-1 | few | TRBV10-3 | TGTGCCATCAGCTCGAACGGGGACACTGAAGCTTTCTTT | CAISSNGDTEAFF
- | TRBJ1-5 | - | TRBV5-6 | TGTGCCAGCAGCTTCGGCAGCTTAGACAATCAGCCCCAGCATTTT | CASSFGSLDNQPQHF
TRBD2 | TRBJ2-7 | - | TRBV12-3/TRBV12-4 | TGTGCCAGCAGGGGACTAGCGGAATACGAGCAGTACTTC | CASRGLAEYEQYF
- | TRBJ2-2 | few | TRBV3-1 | TGTGCCAGCAGTCTACTAGGTGCCGGGGAGCTGTTTTTT | CASSLLGAGELFF
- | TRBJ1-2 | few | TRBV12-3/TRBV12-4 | TGTGCCAGCAGCTCAGGACAGTTCTATGGCTACACCTTC | CASSSGQFYGYTF
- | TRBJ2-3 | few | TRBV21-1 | TGTGCCAGCAGCAACAGAAACACAGATACGCAGTATTTT | CASSNRNTDTQYF
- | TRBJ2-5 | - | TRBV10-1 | TGCGCCAGCAGTGCAAACCACGGGCGGGAGACCCAGTACTTC | CASSANHGRETQYF
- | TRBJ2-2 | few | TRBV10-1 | TGCGCCAGCAGTGATCGGGACGTCGTAACCGGGGAGCTGTTTTTT | CASSDRDVVTGELFF
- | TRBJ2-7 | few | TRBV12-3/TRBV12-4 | TGTGCCAGCGGAACCGGACAGTACGAGCAGTACTTC | CASGTGQYEQYF
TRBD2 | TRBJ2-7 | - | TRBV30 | TGTGCCTGGAGAGTCGGACTAGCGGGCTCCTACGAGCAGTACTTC | CAWRVGLAGSYEQYF
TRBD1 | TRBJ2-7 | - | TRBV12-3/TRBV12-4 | TGTGCCAGCAGTCAAGGGTACAGGGGCTACGAGCAGTACTTC | CASSQGYRGYEQYF
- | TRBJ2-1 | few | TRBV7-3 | TGTGCCAGCAGTCCCAATACCTCCTACCACAATGAGCAGTTCTTC | CASSPNTSYHNEQFF
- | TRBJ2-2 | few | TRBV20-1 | TGCAGTGCTAGAGAGTGGAAGTCCGGGGAGCTGTTTTTT | CSAREWKSGELFF
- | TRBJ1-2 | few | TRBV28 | TGTGCCAGCAGTTTGGTAACCTATGGCTACACCTTC | CASSLVTYGYTF
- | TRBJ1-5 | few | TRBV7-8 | TGTGCCAGCAGCTTAAAAGGGTATAGCAATCAGCCCCAGCATTTT | CASSLKGYSNQPQHF
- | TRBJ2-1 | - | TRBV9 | TGTGCCAGCAGCCAGTCGCTTTACAATGAGCAGTTCTTC | CASSQSLYNEQFF
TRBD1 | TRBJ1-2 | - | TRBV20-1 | TGCAGTGCTAGCCGGACAGGGGCGAACTATGGCTACACCTTC | CSASRTGANYGYTF
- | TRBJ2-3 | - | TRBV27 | TGTGCCAGCAGTTTTCACGACGCTAGCAGAGATACGCAGTATTTT | CASSFHDASRDTQYF